The rows below give T cell receptor beta chains drawn from one sample of a study of control samples from healthy donors and cancer patients. Sequencing used immunoSEQ multiplex PCR; TCRdb keeps in-frame clones, though not all of them. The profile shows 350,000 to 450,000 clones, about nine tenths of them singletons. Sequencing was done on a sample of PBMCs. The receptors shown here come from a middle-aged man with head and neck cancer. CDR3s include the opening cysteine and the closing phenylalanine or tryptophan. The D gene is left open where the match is weak. A row's size may be missing; if present it is once, few, many or a size class.

D: TRBD2; V: TRBV9; J: TRBJ2-2; size: .; DNA: TGTGCCAGCAGCGTAGCTAGAGGCGGGGGAAACACCGGGGAGCTGTTTTTT; CDR3: CASSVARGGGNTGELFF
D: .; V: TRBV11-2; J: TRBJ1-5; size: once; DNA: TGTGCCAGCAGCTTAGCAGGGAATCAGCCCCAGCATTTT; CDR3: CASSLAGNQPQHF
D: TRBD1; V: TRBV6-1; J: TRBJ1-2; size: .; DNA: TGTGCCAGCAGTGAATTCTTTCCGACAGGGGAGTGGCGTGGCTACACCTTC; CDR3: CASSEFFPTGEWRGYTF
D: .; V: TRBV11-3; J: TRBJ2-1; size: once; DNA: TGTGCCAGCTCCGGTGGAGGGGACAATGAGCAGTTCTTC; CDR3: CASSGGGDNEQFF
D: TRBD2; V: TRBV5-5; J: TRBJ2-1; size: .; DNA: TGTGCCTCCTCGGGACTAGTCGCCTACAATGAGCAGTTCTTC; CDR3: CASSGLVAYNEQFF
D: .; V: TRBV9; J: TRBJ2-3; size: .; DNA: TGTGCCAGCAGCGTAGCTCCGACAGATACGCAGTATTTT; CDR3: CASSVAPTDTQYF
D: TRBD1; V: TRBV30; J: TRBJ1-4; size: .; DNA: TGTGCCTGGAGTGTACATGGACAGGGGGGGGAAAAACTGTTTTTT; CDR3: CAWSVHGQGGEKLFF
D: .; V: TRBV20-1; J: TRBJ2-7; size: many; DNA: TGCAGTGCTAGTCAAGTCGATTACGAGCAGTACTTC; CDR3: CSASQVDYEQYF
D: .; V: TRBV5-1; J: TRBJ2-5; size: .; DNA: TGCGCCAGCAGCCCGGAACTATCAGAGACCCAGTACTTC; CDR3: CASSPELSETQYF
D: .; V: TRBV29-1; J: TRBJ1-2; size: .; DNA: TGCAGCGCGTATGGGAACAACTATGGCTACACCTTC; CDR3: CSAYGNNYGYTF
D: .; V: TRBV5-4; J: TRBJ2-5; size: .; DNA: TGTGCCAGCAGCTCGGCCCGGGAGACCCAGTACTTC; CDR3: CASSSARETQYF
D: .; V: TRBV28; J: TRBJ1-5; size: few; DNA: TGTGCCAGCAGTCTGGAAGTCAACAATCAGCCCCAGCATTTT; CDR3: CASSLEVNNQPQHF
D: .; V: TRBV11-2; J: TRBJ1-4; size: .; DNA: TGTGCCAGCAGCTTAACGGATAGGCTGTTTTTT; CDR3: CASSLTDRLFF
D: .; V: TRBV3-1/TRBV3-2; J: TRBJ2-5; size: .; DNA: TGTGCCAGCAGCCAAGGACACCGGGGAGAGACCCAGTACTTC; CDR3: CASSQGHRGETQYF
D: TRBD2; V: TRBV20-1; J: TRBJ2-1; size: .; DNA: TGCAGTGCTAGTCTAGCGGGAGGGGTCAATGAGCAGTTCTTC; CDR3: CSASLAGGVNEQFF
D: TRBD2; V: TRBV27; J: TRBJ2-7; size: .; DNA: TGTGCCAGCAGGCGGGGGAGCTACGAGCAGTACTTC; CDR3: CASRRGSYEQYF
D: TRBD1; V: TRBV18; J: TRBJ1-3; size: .; DNA: TGTGCCAGCTCACTATACACGGGACAGTGGGCCCAGATTGGAAACACCATATATTTT; CDR3: CASSLYTGQWAQIGNTIYF
D: TRBD2; V: TRBV18; J: TRBJ2-1; size: .; DNA: TGTGCCAGCTCACCACCGGCTAGCGGGCGTTACAATGAGCAGTTCTTC; CDR3: CASSPPASGRYNEQFF
D: .; V: TRBV29-1; J: TRBJ2-2; size: .; DNA: TGCAGCGTAGGTTCAGGGAGTAACACCGGGGAGCTGTTTTTT; CDR3: CSVGSGSNTGELFF